This record concerns one TCR beta chain sequence. What it binds is unknown. This specimen belongs to a study of CD8 T cells in ankylosing spondylitis. Findings of the study overall: Before this, some motif variants had been reported in reactive arthritis synovial fluid and blood.

From germline, CDR1 is SGHTA and CDR2 FQGNSA. The V end lost 6 bases, the J end lost 3 bases, and 12 bases lay between the germline ends. The length of the CDR3 is 13 residues. In TCRdb, the 5' RACE reads were re-called with MiXCR into one record per CDR3 protein. The profile shows fewer than 80,000 distinct CDR3 sequences, approximately 5% of them singletons. The chain carries TRBV7-2 and TRBJ2-7; weak D call: TRBD2 (6 bases). The sequence derives from a male donor with ankylosing spondylitis or in good health (not recorded which). The material sequenced was blood, either unsorted or a sorted T cell fraction (not recorded which). The CDR3 DNA reads as TGTGCCAGCAGTCGGGACTCCTTCTACGAGCAGTACTTC. As protein: CASSRDSFYEQYF. Together with reference TRBV7-2 and TRBJ2-7, the CDR3 gives the full variable domain: GAGVSQSPSNKVTEKGKDVELRCDPISGHTALYWYRQSLGQGLEFLIYFQGNSAPDKSGLPSDRFSAERTGGSVSTLTIQRTQQEDSAVYLCASSRDSFYEQYFGPGTRLTVT.